The following is a TCR beta chain sequence with its context. The antigen remains unidentified. This sample stems from a study of cytomegalovirus exposure and HLA in healthy donors. Study findings and constraints: The records held CMV serostatus as the only immune exposure information. Cytomegalovirus-associated TCR beta chains were listed, numbering around 150. Roughly uniform depth of sequencing across donors was assumed in presence/absence analyses.

The ends lost 5 bases at V and 4 bases at J; junction bases unmatched: 12. This CDR3 spans 18 amino acids. Germline CDR1 LNHDA, CDR2 SQIVND (reference sequence). Amplification used 60 Vbeta primers and 13 Jbeta primers. This table comes from immunoSEQ multiplex PCR, and its TCRdb copy is limited to in-frame clones, with some not included. The sample lists 95,000 to 110,000 clones, 60% to 85% occurring once. The chain couples TRBV19 to TRBJ2-2; 11 nucleotides line up with TRBD2. The sequence derives from a woman aged 18 to 35 in good health and CMV-seropositive. The source material was PBMCs. CDR3 nucleotide sequence: TGTGCCAGTAGTCCCAGACTAGCGGGATTTCAGGTCACCGGGGAGCTGTTTTTT. Translated: CASSPRLAGFQVTGELFF.